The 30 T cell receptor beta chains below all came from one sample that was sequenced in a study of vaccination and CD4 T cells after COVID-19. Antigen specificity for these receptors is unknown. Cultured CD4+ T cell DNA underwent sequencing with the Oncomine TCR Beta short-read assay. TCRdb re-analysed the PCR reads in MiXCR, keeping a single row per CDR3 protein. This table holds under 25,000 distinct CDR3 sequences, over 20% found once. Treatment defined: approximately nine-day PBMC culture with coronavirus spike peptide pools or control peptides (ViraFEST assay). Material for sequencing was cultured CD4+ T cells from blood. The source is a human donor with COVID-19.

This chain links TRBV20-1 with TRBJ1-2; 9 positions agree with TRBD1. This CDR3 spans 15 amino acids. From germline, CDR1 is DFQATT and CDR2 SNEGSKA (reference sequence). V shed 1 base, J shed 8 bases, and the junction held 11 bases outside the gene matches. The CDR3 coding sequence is TGCAGTGCTAGAGCGCATACAGGGGGCTTCCCCGGCTACACCTTC. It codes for CSARAHTGGFPGYTF.

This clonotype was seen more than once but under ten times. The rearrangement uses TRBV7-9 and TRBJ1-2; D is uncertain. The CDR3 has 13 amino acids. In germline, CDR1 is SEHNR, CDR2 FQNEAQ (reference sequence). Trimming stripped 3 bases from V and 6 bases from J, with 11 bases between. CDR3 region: CASSFSDRDGYTF. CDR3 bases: TGTGCCAGCAGCTTTTCTGACCGTGATGGCTACACCTTC. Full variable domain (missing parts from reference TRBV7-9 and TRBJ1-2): DTGVSQNPRHKITKRGQNVTFRCDPISEHNRLYWYRQTLGQGPEFLTYFQNEAQLEKSRLLSDRFSAERPKGSFSTLEIQRTEQGDSAMYLCASSFSDRDGYTFGSGTRLTVV.

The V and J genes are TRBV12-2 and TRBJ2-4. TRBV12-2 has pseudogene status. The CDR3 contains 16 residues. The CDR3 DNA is TGTGCAAGTCGCTTAGTAACGGCCGTGAATAAGGACATTCAGTACTTC. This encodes CASRLVTAVNKDIQYF.

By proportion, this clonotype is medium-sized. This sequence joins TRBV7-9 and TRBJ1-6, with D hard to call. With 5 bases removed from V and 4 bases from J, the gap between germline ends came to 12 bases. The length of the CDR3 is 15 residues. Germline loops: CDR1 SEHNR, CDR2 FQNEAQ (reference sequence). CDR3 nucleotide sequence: TGTGCCAGCAGCCAGGCGGGGATGTATAATTCACCCCTCCACTTT. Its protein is CASSQAGMYNSPLHF.

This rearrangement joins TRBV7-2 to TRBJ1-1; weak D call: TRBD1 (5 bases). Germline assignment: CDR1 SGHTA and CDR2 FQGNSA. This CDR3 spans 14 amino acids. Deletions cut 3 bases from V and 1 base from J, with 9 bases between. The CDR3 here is CASSLEGANTEAFF. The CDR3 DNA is TGTGCCAGCAGCTTGGAAGGGGCGAACACTGAAGCTTTCTTT.

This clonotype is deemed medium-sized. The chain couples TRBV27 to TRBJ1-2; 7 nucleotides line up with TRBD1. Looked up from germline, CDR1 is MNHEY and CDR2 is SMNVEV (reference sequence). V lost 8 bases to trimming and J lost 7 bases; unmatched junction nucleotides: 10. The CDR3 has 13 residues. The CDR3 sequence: CASRPRQGGGYTF. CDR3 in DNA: TGTGCCAGCCGACCCCGACAGGGAGGTGGCTACACCTTC.

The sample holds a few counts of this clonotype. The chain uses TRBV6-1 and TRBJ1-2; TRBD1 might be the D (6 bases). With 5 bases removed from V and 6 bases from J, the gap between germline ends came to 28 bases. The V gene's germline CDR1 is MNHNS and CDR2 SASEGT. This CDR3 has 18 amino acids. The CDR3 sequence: CASSPKGGGGPSRNGYTF. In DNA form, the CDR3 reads TGTGCCAGCAGTCCAAAGGGGGGGGGCGGACCCAGTAGGAATGGCTACACCTTC.

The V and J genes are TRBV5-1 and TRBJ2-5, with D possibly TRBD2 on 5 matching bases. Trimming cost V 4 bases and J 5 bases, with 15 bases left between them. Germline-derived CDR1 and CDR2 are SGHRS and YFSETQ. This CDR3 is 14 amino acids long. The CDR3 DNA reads TGCGCCAGCAGCCCGGCGGGCTTCGGGGAGACCCAGTACTTC. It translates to CASSPAGFGETQYF.

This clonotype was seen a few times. The CDR3 protein is CAISEAGTGGSYNEQFF. For the CDR3, the DNA is TGTGCCATCAGTGAAGCCGGGACAGGGGGCTCCTACAATGAGCAGTTCTTC. The V gene is TRBV10-3, the J gene TRBJ2-1; 11 nucleotides agree with TRBD1. V shed 3 bases, J shed 0 bases, and the junction held 4 bases outside the gene matches. The CDR3 extends over 17 amino acids. From germline, CDR1 is ENHRY and CDR2 SYGVKD.

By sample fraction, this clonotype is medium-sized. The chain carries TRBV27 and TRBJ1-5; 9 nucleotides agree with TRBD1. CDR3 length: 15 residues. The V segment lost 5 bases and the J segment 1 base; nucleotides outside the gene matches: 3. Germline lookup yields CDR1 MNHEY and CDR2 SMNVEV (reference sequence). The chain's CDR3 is CASSRDRASNQPQHF. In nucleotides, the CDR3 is TGTGCCAGCAGTAGGGACAGGGCGAGCAATCAGCCCCAGCATTTT.

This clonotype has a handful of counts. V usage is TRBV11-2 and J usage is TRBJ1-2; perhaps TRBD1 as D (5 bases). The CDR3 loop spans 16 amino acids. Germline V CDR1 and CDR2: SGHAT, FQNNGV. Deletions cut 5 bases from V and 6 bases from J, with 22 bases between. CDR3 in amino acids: CASSQSDRWGAHGYTF. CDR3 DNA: TGTGCCAGCAGCCAGTCGGACCGATGGGGCGCCCATGGCTACACCTTC.

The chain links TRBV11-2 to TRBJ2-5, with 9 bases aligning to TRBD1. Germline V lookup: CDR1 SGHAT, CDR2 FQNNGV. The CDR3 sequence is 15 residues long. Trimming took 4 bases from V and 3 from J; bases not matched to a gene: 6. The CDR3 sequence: CASSSGTGLKETQYF. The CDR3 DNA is TGTGCCAGCAGCTCTGGGACAGGGCTCAAAGAGACCCAGTACTTC. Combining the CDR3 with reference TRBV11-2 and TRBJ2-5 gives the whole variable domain EAGVAQSPRYKIIEKRQSVAFWCNPISGHATLYWYQQILGQGPKLLIQFQNNGVVDDSQLPKDRFSAERLKGVDSTLKIQPAKLEDSAVYLCASSSGTGLKETQYFGPGTRLLVL.

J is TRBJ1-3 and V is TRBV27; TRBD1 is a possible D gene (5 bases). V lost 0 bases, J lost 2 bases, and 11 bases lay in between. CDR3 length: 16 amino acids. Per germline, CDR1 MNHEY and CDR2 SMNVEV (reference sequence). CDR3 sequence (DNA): TGTGCCAGCAGTTTATCGCCGAGGGGTACTGGAAACACCATATATTTT. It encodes CASSLSPRGTGNTIYF.

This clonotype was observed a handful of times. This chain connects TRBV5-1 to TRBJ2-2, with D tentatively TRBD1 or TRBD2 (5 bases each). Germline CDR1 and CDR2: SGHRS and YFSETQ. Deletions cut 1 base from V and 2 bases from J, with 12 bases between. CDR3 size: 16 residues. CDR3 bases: TGCGCCAGCAGCTTGATTCGGGGACCAAACACCGGGGAGCTGTTTTTT. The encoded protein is CASSLIRGPNTGELFF.

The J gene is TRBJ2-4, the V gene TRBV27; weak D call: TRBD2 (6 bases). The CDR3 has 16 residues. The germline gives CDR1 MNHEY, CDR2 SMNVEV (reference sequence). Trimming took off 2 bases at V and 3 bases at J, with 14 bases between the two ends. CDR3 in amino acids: CASSLIASANKNIQYF. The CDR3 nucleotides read TGTGCCAGCAGTTTAATCGCTAGCGCAAACAAAAACATTCAGTACTTC.

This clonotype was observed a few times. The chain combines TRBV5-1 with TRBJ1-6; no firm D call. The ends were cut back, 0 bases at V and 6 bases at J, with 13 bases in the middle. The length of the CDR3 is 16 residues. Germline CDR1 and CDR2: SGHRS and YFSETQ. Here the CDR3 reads CASSLGAALLNSPLHF. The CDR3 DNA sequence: TGCGCCAGCAGCTTGGGGGCTGCACTCCTTAATTCACCCCTCCACTTT.

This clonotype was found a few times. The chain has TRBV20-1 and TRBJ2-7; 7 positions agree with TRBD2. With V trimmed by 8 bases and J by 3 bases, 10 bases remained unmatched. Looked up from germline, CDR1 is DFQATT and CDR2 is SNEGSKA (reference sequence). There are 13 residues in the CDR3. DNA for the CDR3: TGCAGTATGCTCCGAGCGGGGAACTACGAGCAGTACTTC. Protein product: CSMLRAGNYEQYF.

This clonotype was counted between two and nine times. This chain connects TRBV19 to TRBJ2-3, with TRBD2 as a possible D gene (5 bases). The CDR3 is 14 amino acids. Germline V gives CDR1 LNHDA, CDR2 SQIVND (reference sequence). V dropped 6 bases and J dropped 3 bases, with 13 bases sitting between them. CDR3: CASSGLAETDTQYF. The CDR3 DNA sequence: TGTGCCAGTAGCGGACTGGCAGAGACAGATACGCAGTATTTT.

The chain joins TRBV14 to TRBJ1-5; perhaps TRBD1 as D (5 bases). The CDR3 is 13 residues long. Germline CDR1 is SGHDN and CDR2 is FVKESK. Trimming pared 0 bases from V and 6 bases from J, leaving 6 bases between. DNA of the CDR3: TGTGCCAGCAGCCAAGATAGGGGTCAGCCCCAGCATTTT. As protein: CASSQDRGQPQHF.

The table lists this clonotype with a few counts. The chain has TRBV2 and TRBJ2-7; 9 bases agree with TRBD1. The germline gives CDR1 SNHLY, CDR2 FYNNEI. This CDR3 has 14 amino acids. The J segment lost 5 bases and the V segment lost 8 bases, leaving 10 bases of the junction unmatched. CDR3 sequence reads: CASAATGGRNEQYF. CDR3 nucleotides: TGTGCCAGCGCGGCGACAGGGGGTAGGAACGAGCAGTACTTC. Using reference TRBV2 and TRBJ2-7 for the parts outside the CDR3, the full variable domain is EPEVTQTPSHQVTQMGQEVILRCVPISNHLYFYWYRQILGQKVEFLVSFYNNEISEKSEIFDDQFSVERPDGSNFTLKIRSTKLEDSAMYFCASAATGGRNEQYFGPGTRLTVT.

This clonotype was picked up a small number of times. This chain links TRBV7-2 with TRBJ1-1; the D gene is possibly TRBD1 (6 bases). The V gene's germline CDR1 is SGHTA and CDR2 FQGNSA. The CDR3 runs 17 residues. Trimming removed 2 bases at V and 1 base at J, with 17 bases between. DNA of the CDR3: TGTGCCAGCAGCTTATTAGGGGGTGGACGGGGGAACACTGAAGCTTTCTTT. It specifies CASSLLGGGRGNTEAFF.

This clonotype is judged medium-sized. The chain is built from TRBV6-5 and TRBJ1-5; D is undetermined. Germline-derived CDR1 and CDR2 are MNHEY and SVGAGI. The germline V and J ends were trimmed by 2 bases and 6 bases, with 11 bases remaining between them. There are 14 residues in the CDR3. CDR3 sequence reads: CASSYLGRGQPQHF. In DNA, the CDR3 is TGTGCCAGCAGTTACCTAGGACGGGGTCAGCCCCAGCATTTT.

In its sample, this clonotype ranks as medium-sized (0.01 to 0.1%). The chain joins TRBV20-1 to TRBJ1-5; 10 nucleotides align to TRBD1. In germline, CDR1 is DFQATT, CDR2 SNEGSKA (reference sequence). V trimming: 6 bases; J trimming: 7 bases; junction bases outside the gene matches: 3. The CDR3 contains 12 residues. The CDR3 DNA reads TGCAGTGCCGGGGACAGGGGACAGCCCCAGCATTTT. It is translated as CSAGDRGQPQHF.

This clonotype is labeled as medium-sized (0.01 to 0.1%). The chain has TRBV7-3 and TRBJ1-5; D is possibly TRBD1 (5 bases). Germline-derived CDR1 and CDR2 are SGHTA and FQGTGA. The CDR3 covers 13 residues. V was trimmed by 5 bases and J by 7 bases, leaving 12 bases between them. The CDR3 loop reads CASSAVGGQPQHF. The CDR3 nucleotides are TGTGCCAGCAGCGCAGTGGGGGGACAGCCCCAGCATTTT.

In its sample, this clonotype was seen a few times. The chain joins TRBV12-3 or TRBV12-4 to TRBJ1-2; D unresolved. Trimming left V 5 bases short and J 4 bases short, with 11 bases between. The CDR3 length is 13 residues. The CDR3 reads CASSSSTGYGYTF. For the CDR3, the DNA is TGTGCCAGCAGTAGCAGTACGGGCTATGGCTACACCTTC.

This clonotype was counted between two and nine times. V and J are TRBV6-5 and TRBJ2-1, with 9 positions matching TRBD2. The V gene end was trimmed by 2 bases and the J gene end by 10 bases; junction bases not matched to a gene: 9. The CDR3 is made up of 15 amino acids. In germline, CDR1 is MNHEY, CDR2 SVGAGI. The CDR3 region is CASSYDAAGGQEQFF. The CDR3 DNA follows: TGTGCCAGCAGTTACGATGCGGCGGGGGGGCAGGAGCAGTTCTTC.

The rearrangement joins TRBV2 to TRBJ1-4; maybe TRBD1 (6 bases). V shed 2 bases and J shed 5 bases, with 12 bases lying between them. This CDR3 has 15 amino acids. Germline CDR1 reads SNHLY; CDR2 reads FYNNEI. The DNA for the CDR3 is TGTGCCAGCAGTGAATCGTACAGGGAAAATGAAAAACTGTTTTTT. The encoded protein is CASSESYRENEKLFF.

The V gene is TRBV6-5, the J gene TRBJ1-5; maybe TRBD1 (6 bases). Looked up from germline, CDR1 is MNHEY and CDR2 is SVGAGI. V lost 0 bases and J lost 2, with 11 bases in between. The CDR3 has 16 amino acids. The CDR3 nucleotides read TGTGCCAGCAGTTACTCGGCAGGGGCGGGCAATCAGCCCCAGCATTTT. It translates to CASSYSAGAGNQPQHF.

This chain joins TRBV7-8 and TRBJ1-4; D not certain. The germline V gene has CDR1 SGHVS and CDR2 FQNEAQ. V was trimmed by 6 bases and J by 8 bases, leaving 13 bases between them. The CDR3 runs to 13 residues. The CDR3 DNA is TGTGCCAGCAGGCGGGAGGCCACCGAAAAACTGTTTTTT. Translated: CASRREATEKLFF.

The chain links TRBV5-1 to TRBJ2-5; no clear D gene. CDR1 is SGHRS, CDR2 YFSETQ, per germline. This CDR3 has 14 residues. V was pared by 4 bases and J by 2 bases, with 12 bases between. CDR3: CASSITLEQETQYF. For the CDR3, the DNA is TGCGCCAGCAGCATTACATTGGAGCAAGAGACCCAGTACTTC. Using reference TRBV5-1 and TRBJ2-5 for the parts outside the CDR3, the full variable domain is KAGVTQTPRYLIKTRGQQVTLSCSPISGHRSVSWYQQTPGQGLQFLFEYFSETQRNKGNFPGRFSGRQFSNSRSEMNVSTLELGDSALYLCASSITLEQETQYFGPGTRLLVL.